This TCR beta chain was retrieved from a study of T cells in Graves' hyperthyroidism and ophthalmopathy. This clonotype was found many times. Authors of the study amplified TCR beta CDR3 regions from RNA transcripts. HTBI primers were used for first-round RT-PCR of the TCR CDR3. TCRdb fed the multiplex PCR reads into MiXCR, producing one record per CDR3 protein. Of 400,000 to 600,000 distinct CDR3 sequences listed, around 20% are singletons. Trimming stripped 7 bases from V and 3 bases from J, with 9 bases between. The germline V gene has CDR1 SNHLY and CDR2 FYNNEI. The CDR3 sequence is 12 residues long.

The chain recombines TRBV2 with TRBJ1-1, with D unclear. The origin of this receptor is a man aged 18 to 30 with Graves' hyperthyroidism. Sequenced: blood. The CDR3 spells CASTAYHTEAFF. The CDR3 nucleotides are TGTGCCAGCACAGCCTACCACACTGAAGCTTTCTTT.